The 4 T cell receptor beta chains below come from one sample, sequenced in a study of T cells of healthy individuals. TCRdb analysed the 5' RACE reads with MiXCR anew, one entry per CDR3 protein. The sample has 45,000 to 60,000 distinct CDR3 sequences, roughly 14% seen once. Source of these receptors: a human donor in good health.

This clonotype has ten or more counts. The genes are TRBV5-1 and TRBJ2-3, with 9 nucleotides matching TRBD2. Germline V gene data show CDR1 as SGHRS and CDR2 as YFSETQ. V lost 1 base to trimming and J lost 4 bases; unmatched junction nucleotides: 1. The CDR3 covers 14 residues. The CDR3 DNA follows: TGCGCCAGCAGCTTGTTAGCGGGAGCAGATACGCAGTATTTT. Encoded protein: CASSLLAGADTQYF.

This clonotype was recorded at least ten times. J is TRBJ2-7 and V is TRBV7-2; D is perhaps TRBD2 (5 bases). V shed 5 bases and J shed 3 bases, with 14 bases lying between them. The germline gives CDR1 SGHTA, CDR2 FQGNSA. The CDR3 length is 14 residues. This CDR3 reads CASSPRVAIYEQYF. The CDR3 DNA follows: TGTGCCAGCAGCCCCCGGGTAGCGATCTACGAGCAGTACTTC.

The chain carries TRBV19 and TRBJ2-6; D not resolved. Trimming removed 0 bases from V and 0 bases from J, with 6 bases in between. The germline CDR1 and CDR2 sequences are LNHDA and SQIVND (reference sequence). This CDR3 has 16 residues. As DNA, the CDR3 is TGTGCCAGTAGTATAGACAACCTCTCTGGGGCCAACGTCCTGACTTTC. Amino acid sequence: CASSIDNLSGANVLTF. Using reference TRBV19 and TRBJ2-6 for the parts outside the CDR3, the full variable domain is DGGITQSPKYLFRKEGQNVTLSCEQNLNHDAMYWYRQDPGQGLRLIYYSQIVNDFQKGDIAEGYSVSREKKESFPLTVTSAQKNPTAFYLCASSIDNLSGANVLTFGAGSRLTVL.

About this clonotype itself: A much larger clone lies one base from this, so it may be a read error. V gene TRBV27 combines with J gene TRBJ2-7; D is perhaps TRBD2 (6 bases). There are 13 residues in the CDR3. The germline V gene has CDR1 MNHEY and CDR2 SMNVEV (reference sequence). In DNA form, the CDR3 reads TGTGCCAGCAGTCCGGGGACGGACTACAAGCAGTACTTC. It encodes CASSPGTDYKQYF.